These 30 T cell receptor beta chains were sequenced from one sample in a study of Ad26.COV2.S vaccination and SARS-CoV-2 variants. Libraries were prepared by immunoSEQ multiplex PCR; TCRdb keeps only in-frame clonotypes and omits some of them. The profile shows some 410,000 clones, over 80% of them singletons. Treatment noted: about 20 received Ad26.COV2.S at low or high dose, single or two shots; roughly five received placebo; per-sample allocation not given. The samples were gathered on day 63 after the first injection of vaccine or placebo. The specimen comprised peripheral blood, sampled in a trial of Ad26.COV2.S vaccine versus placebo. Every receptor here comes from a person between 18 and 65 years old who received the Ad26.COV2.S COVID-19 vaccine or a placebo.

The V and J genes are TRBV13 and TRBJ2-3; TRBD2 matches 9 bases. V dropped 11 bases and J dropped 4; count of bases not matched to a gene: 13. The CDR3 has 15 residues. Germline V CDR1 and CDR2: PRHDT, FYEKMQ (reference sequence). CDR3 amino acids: CAARLRGGGADTQYF. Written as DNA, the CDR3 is TGTGCCGCGCGATTAAGAGGCGGGGGGGCAGATACGCAGTATTTT.

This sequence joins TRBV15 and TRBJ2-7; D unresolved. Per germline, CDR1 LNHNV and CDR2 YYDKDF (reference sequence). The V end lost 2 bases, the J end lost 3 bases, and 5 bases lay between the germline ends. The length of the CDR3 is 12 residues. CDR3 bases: TGTGCCACCAGCAGAAATAACTACGAGCAGTACTTC. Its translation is CATSRNNYEQYF.

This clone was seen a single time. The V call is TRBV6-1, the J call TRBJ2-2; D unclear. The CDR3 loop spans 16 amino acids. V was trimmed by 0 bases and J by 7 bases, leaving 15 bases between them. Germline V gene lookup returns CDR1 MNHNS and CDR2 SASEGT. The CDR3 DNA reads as TGTGCCAGCAGTGAAGCGCTAGGGTTCAAGGGCGGGGAGCTGTTTTTT. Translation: CASSEALGFKGGELFF.

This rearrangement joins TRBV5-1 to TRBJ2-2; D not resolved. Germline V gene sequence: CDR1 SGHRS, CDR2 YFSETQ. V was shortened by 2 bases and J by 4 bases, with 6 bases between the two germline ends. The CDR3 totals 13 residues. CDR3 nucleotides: TGCGCCAGCAGCTTTGTGGTCACCGGGGAGCTGTTTTTT. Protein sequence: CASSFVVTGELFF.

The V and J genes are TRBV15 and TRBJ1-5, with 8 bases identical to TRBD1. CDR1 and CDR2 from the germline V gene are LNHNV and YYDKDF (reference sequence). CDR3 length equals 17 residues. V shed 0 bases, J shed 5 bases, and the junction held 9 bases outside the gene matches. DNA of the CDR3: TGTGCCACCAGCAGAGATCCTTCAGGGGGCTTCGATCAGCCCCAGCATTTT. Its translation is CATSRDPSGGFDQPQHF.

CDR3 DNA sequence: TGTGCCAGTAGTTCAAGATCCCCTACGGGACTAGCGGGGATAGCCAAAAACATTCAGTACTTC. Translating it yields CASSSRSPTGLAGIAKNIQYF. V gene TRBV19 combines with J gene TRBJ2-4, with 13 bases aligning to TRBD2. V lost 5 bases to trimming and J lost 0 bases; unmatched junction nucleotides: 16. Germline V lookup: CDR1 LNHDA, CDR2 SQIVND (reference sequence). This CDR3 contains 21 residues.

This CDR3 reads CASSPPVYTGELFF. In nucleotides, the CDR3 is TGTGCCAGCAGTCCCCCGGTATACACCGGGGAGCTGTTTTTT. The chain recombines TRBV27 with TRBJ2-2; D ambiguous. CDR3 length: 14 amino acids. CDR1 is MNHEY and CDR2 is SMNVEV in the germline V gene (reference sequence). With 5 bases removed from V and 3 bases from J, the gap between germline ends came to 10 bases.

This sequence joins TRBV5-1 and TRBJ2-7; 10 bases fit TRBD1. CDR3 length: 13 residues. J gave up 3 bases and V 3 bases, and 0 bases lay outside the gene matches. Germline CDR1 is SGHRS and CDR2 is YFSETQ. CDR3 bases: TGCGCCAGCAGCTGGACAGGGGGCTACGAGCAGTACTTC. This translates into CASSWTGGYEQYF.

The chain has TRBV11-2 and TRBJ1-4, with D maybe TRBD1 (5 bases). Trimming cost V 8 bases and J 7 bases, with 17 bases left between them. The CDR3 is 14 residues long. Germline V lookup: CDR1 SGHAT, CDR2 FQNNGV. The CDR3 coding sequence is TGTGCCAGCGCACTGGGGGGATTAGGTGAAAAACTGTTTTTT. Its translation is CASALGGLGEKLFF.

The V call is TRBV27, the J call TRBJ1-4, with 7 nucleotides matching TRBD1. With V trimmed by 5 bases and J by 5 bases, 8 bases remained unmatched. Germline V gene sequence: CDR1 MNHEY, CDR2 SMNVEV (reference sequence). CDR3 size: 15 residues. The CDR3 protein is CASSRGTALNEKLFF. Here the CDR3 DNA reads TGTGCCAGCAGTCGTGGGACAGCCCTAAATGAAAAACTGTTTTTT.

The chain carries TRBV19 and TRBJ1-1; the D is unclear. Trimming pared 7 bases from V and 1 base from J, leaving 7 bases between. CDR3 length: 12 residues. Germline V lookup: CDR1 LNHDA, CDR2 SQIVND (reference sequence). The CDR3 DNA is TGTGCCAGTAAATGGGGGAACACTGAAGCTTTCTTT. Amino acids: CASKWGNTEAFF.

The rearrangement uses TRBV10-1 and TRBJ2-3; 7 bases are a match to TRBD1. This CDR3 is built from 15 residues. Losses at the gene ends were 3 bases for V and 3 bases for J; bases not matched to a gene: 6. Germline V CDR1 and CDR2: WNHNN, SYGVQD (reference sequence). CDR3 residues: CASSEAGRGTDTQYF. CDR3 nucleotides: TGCGCCAGCAGTGAAGCTGGCAGGGGGACAGATACGCAGTATTTT.

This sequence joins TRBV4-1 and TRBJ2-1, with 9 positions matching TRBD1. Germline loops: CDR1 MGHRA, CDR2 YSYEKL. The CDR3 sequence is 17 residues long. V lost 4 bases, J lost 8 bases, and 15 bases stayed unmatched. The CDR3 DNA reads TGCGCCAGCAGCCCAACTTGGTCCGGGACAGGGACGTATGAGCAGTTCTTC. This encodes CASSPTWSGTGTYEQFF.

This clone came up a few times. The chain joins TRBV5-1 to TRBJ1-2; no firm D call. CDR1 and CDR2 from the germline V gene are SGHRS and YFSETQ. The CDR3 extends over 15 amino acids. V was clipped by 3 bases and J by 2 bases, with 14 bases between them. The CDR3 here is CASSSGPGRNYGYTF. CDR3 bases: TGCGCCAGCAGCTCGGGCCCTGGGAGGAACTATGGCTACACCTTC.

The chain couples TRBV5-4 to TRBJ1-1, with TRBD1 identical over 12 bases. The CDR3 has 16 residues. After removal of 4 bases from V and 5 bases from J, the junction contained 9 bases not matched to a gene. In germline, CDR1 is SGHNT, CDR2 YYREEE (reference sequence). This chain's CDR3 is CASSQGQGARETEAFF. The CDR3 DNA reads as TGTGCCAGCAGCCAGGGACAGGGGGCGCGTGAAACTGAAGCTTTCTTT.

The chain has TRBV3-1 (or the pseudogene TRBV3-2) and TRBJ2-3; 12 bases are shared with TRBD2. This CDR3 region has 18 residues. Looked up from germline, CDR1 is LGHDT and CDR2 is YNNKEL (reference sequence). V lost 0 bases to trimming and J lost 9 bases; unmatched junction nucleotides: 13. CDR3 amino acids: CASSQEILAGGRSETQYF. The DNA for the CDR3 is TGTGCCAGCAGCCAAGAGATCCTAGCGGGGGGGCGGTCGGAGACGCAGTATTTT.

The CDR3 bases are TGTGCCAGCAGCTTAGACAGGGGGGAAGCTTTCTTT. Translating it yields CASSLDRGEAFF. The rearrangement uses TRBV7-9 and TRBJ1-1, with 8 bases matching TRBD1. This CDR3 has 12 amino acids. Germline V lookup: CDR1 SEHNR, CDR2 FQNEAQ (reference sequence). Trimming took 1 base from V and 8 from J; bases not matched to a gene: 0. Complete variable domain (other parts from reference TRBV7-9 and TRBJ1-1): DTGVSQNPRHKITKRGQNVTFRCDPISEHNRLYWYRQTLGQGPEFLTYFQNEAQLEKSRLLSDRFSAERPKGSFSTLEIQRTEQGDSAMYLCASSLDRGEAFFGQGTRLTVV.

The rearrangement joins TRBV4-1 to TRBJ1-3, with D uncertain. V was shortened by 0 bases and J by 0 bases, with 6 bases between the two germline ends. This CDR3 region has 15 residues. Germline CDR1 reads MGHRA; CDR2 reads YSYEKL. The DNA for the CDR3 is TGCGCCAGCAGCCAAGACACATTCTCTGGAAACACCATATATTTT. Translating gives CASSQDTFSGNTIYF.

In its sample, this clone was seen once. This CDR3 is CAWSVELPHEQFF. Here the CDR3 DNA reads TGTGCCTGGAGTGTGGAACTCCCGCATGAGCAGTTCTTC. The genes are TRBV30 and TRBJ2-1, with D uncertain. Germline CDR1 reads GTSNPN; CDR2 reads SVGIG (reference sequence). The CDR3 totals 13 residues. The V gene lost 0 bases and the J gene lost 8 bases, with 11 bases spanning the gap.

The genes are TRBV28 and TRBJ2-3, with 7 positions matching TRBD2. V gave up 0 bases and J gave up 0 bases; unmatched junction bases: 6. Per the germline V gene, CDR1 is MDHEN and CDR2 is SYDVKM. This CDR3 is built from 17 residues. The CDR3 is CASSLWGRRGSTDTQYF. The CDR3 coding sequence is TGTGCCAGCAGTTTATGGGGGAGGCGGGGGAGCACAGATACGCAGTATTTT.

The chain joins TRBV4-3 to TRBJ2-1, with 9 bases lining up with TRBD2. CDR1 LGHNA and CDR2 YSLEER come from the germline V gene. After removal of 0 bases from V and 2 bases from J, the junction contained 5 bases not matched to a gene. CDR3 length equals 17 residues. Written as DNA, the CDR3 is TGCGCCAGCAGCCAAGAAGGGCGGGGGGGCCCCTACAATGAGCAGTTCTTC. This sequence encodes CASSQEGRGGPYNEQFF.

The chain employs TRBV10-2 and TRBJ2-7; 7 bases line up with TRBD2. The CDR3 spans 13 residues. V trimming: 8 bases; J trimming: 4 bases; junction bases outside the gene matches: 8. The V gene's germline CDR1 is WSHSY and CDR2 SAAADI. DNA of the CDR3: TGCGCCAGCTCCCAAGCGGGGCGGTACGAGCAGTACTTC. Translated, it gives CASSQAGRYEQYF.

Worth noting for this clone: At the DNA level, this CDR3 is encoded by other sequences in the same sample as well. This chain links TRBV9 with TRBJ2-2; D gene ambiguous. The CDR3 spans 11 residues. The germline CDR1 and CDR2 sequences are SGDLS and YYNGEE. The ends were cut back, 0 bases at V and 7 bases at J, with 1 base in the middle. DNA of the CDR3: TGTGCCAGCAGCGTAGGCGGGGAGCTGTTTTTT. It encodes CASSVGGELFF.

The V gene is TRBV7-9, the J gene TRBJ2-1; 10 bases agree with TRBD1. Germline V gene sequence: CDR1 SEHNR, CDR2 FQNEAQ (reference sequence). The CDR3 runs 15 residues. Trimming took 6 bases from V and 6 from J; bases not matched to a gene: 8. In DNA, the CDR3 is TGTGCCAGCAGTCCCGGGACAGGGGTGGTCAATGAGCAGTTCTTC. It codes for CASSPGTGVVNEQFF.

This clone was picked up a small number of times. The CDR3 is CASSSTDGYTF. DNA of the CDR3: TGTGCCAGCAGTTCGACAGATGGCTACACCTTC. The chain couples TRBV12-3 or TRBV12-4 to TRBJ1-2; perhaps TRBD1 as D (5 bases). V gave up 4 bases and J gave up 6 bases, with 6 bases separating them. The CDR3 runs to 11 residues.

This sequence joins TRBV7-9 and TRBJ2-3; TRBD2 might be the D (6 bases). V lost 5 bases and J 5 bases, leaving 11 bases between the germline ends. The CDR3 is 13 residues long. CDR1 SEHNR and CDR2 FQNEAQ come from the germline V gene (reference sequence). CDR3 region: CASSPRLEDTQYF. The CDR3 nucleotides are TGTGCCAGCAGCCCCCGACTAGAAGATACGCAGTATTTT.

The CDR3 nucleotides are TGTGCCAGCAGTTACCAGCGGGGATCCGAAGAGACCCAGTACTTC. Its translation is CASSYQRGSEETQYF. V usage is TRBV27 and J usage is TRBJ2-5; 7 positions agree with TRBD2. J lost 3 bases, V lost 4 bases, and 8 bases had no gene match. This CDR3 has 15 residues. Germline V gives CDR1 MNHEY, CDR2 SMNVEV (reference sequence).

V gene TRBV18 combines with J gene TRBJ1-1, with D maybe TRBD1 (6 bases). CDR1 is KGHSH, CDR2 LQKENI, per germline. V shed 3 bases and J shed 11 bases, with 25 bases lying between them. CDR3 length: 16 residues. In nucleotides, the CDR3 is TGTGCCAGCTCACCGTCGGGGACATTAGACTCCAAACTCGCTTTCTTT. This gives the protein CASSPSGTLDSKLAFF.

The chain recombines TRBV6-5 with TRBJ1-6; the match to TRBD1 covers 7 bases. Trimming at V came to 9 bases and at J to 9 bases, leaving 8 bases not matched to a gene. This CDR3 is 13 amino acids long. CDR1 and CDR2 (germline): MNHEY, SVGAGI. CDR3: CASRQGSSSPLHF. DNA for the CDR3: TGTGCCAGTAGACAGGGTTCTAGTTCACCCCTCCACTTT.

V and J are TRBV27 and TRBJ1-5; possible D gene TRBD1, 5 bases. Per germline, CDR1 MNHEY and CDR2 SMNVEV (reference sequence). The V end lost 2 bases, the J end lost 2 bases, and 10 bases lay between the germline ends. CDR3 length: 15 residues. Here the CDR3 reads CASSLIGARNQPQHF. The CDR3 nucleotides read TGTGCCAGCAGTTTAATTGGGGCTCGCAATCAGCCCCAGCATTTT.